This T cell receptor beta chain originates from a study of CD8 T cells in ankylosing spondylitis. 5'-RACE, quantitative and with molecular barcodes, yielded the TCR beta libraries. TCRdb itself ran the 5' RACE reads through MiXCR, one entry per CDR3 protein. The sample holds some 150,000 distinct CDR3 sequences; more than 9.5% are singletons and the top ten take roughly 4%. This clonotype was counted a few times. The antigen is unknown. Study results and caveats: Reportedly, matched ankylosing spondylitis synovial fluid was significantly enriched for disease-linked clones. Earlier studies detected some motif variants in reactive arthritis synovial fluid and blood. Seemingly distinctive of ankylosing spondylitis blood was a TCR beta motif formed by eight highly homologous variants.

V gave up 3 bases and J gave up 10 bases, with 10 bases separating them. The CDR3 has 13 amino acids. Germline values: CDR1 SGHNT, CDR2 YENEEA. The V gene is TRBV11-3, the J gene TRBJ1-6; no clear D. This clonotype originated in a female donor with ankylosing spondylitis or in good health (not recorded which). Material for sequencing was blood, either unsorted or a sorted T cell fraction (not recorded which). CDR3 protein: CASSFNPSSPLHF. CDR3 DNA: TGTGCCAGCAGCTTCAACCCATCCTCACCCCTCCACTTT. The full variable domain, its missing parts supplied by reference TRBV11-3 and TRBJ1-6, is EAGVVQSPRYKIIEKKQPVAFWCNPISGHNTLYWYLQNLGQGPELLIRYENEEAVDDSQLPKDRFSAERLKGVDSTLKIQPAELGDSAVYLCASSFNPSSPLHFGNGTRLTVT.